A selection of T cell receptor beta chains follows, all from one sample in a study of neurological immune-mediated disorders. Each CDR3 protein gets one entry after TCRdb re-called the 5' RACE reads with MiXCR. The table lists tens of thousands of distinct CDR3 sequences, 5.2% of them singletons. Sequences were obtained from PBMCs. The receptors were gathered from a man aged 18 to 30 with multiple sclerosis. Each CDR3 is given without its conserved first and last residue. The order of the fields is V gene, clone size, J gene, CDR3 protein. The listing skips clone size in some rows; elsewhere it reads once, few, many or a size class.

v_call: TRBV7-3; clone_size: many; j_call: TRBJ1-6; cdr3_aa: ASSERSNSPLN
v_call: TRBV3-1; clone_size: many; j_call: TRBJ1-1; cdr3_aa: ASSRLVGATEAF
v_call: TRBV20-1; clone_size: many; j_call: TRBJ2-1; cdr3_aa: SARGVGTYNEQF
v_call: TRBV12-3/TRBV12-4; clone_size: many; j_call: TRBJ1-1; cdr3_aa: ASSHSENTEAF
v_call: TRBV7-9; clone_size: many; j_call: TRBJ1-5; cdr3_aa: ASSLPGGNQPQH
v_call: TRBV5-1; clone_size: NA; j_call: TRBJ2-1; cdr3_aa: ASSSGTRSPNEQF
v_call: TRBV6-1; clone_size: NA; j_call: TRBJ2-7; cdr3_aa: ASSGPGPAEEQY
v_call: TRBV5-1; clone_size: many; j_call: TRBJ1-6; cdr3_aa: ASSVNGADNSPLH
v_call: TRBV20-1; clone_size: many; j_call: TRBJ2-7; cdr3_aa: SAATGSEQY
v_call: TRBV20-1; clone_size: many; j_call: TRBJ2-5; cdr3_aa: SAELAGRQETQY
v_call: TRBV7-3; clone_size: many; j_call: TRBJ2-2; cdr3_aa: ASSTHSRNTGELF
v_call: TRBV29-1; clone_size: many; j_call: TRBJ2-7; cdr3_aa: SATAGGTYFEQY
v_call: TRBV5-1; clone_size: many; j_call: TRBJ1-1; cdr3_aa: ASSLGRATEAF
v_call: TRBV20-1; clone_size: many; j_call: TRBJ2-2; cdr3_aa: SARLAAGELF
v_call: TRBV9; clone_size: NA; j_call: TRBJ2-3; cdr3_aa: ASSAQGGRSDTQY
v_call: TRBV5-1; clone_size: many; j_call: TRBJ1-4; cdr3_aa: ASSLGGTGINEKLF
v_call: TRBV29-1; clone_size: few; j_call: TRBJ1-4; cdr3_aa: SVDVGYRNQGKLF
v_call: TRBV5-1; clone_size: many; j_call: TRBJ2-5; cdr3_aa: ASSLVPGGQETQY
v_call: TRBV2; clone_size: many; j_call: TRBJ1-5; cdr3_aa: ASSDDQPQH
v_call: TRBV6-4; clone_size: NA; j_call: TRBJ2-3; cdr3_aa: ASSHTSGGADTQY
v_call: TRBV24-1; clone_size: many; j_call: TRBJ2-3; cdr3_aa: ATSKGAGPQY
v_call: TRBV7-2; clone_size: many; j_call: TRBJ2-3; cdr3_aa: ASSSHGRGISTDTQY
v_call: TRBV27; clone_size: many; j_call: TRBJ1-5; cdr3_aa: ASSLTGGQPQN
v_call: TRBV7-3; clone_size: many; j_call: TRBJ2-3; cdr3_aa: ASSPSITDTQY
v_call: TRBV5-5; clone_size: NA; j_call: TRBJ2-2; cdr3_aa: ASSLEGSAGELF